This TCR beta chain came from a study of CXCR3-negative and CXCR3-positive naive CD8 T cells. UMI-labeled 5' RACE TRB cDNA libraries were prepared from the cells. For each CDR3 protein, TCRdb gives one entry from its re-call of the 5' RACE reads, without DNA. The repertoire table contains 9,100 or so distinct CDR3 sequences. Its frequency marks this clonotype as medium-sized. The CDR3 is 13 amino acids. Germline V gene sequence: CDR1 SQVTM, CDR2 ANQGSEA. The receptor comes from a human donor in good health. Some clones in this sample may be carry-over from other donors' samples. Specimen: naive CXCR3- CD8+ T cells from blood. Specified subset: CD45RO-CCR7+CD27+CD95- naive CD8+ T cells lacking CXCR3 (TNR3-). The J gene is TRBJ1-1, the V gene TRBV29-1; TCRdb's assignment of TRBD1 cannot be checked, as there is no DNA. CDR3 sequence: CSVSTGIDTEAFF.